Given below is one T cell receptor beta chain in context. This sample is part of a study of control samples from healthy donors and cancer patients. V shed 5 bases, J shed 7 bases, and the junction held 8 bases outside the gene matches. The CDR3 is 15 amino acids. The germline V gene has CDR1 WNHNN and CDR2 SYGVQD (reference sequence). Using immunoSEQ multiplex PCR, the repertoire was profiled, and TCRdb retains in-frame clones only, with some absent. Among 210,000 or so clones, about 89% were seen once, and the ten largest hold approximately 2%. This TCR was recovered from a man aged 25-45 years in good health. The rearrangement uses TRBV10-1 and TRBJ2-2, with 9 bases matching TRBD1. The sample comprised blood. The CDR3 DNA follows: TGCGCCAGCAGTCACCGGGACAGGGCGAACGGGGAGCTGTTTTTT. Translated: CASSHRDRANGELFF.